The 3 T cell receptor beta chains given below trace back to one sample, sequenced in a study of blood T cell repertoires in COVID-19. Assay used: immunoSEQ multiplex PCR; TCRdb lists only in-frame clones, some missing. The profile shows almost 300,000 clones, around 87% of them singletons. Specimen: peripheral blood. The source of these receptors is a man aged 65-85 years with acute or convalescent COVID-19.

This clone occurred once. This chain uses TRBV7-2 with TRBJ1-2; D unresolved. The CDR3 contains 12 residues. Germline CDR1 and CDR2: SGHTA and FQGNSA. V shed 6 bases and J shed 1 base, with 6 bases lying between them. The CDR3 sequence is CASREGNYGYTF. CDR3 DNA sequence: TGTGCCAGCAGGGAGGGTAACTATGGCTACACCTTC.

The V gene is TRBV1, the J gene TRBJ2-1; TRBD2, the table's D call, was not compared with the DNA. TRBV1 is classified as a pseudogene. The CDR3 totals 18 residues. CDR3 nucleotides: TGCACCAGCAGCCAAAAGGGACTAACGGGTGTTAAGTACAATGAGCAGTTCTTC. Amino acids: CTSSQKGLTGVKYNEQFF.

The rearrangement uses TRBV18 and TRBJ2-1; 8 nucleotides align to TRBD2. CDR3 length equals 14 residues. With V trimmed by 8 bases and J by 6 bases, 9 bases remained unmatched. Germline V gene lookup returns CDR1 KGHSH and CDR2 LQKENI. The CDR3 bases are TGTGCCAGCGTCCGGGGGGGGGCTAGCAATGAGCAGTTCTTC. Translated, it gives CASVRGGASNEQFF.